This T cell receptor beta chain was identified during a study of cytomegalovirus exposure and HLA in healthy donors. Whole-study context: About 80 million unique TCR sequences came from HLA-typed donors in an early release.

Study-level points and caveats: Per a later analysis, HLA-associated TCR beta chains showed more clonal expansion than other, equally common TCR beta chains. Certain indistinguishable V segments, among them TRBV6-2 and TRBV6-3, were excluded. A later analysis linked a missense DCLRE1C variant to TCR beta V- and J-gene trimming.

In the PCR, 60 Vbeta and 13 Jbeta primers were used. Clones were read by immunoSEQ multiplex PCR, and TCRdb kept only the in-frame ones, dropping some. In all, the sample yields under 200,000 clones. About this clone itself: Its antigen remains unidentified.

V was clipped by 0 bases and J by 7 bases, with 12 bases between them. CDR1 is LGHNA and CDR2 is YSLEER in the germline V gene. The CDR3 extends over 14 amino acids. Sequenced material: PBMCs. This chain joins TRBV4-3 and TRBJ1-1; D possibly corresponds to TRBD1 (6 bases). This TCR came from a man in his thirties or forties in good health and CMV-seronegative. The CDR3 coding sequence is TGCGCCAGCAGCCAAGACAGGGGTTTTGTTGAAGCTTTCTTT. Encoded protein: CASSQDRGFVEAFF.